The clone carrying this TCR beta chain has a handful of counts. Its target is unknown. These data are taken from a study of CD8 T cells in ankylosing spondylitis. Regarding the study as a whole: A TCR beta motif made of several highly homologous variants seemed typical of ankylosing spondylitis blood.

The germline gives CDR1 SQVTM, CDR2 ANQGSEA. Losses at the gene ends were 6 bases for V and 7 bases for J; bases not matched to a gene: 15. This CDR3 region has 17 residues. MiXCR was run by TCRdb on the 5' RACE reads, yielding one entry per CDR3 protein. There are about 540,000 distinct CDR3 sequences in the sample; about 12% occur only once, and under 7.5% lies in the top ten. Sequenced material: blood, either unsorted or a sorted T cell fraction (not recorded which). This chain uses TRBV29-1 with TRBJ2-1, with 13 bases matching TRBD2. The clonotype was recovered from a male donor with ankylosing spondylitis. The CDR3 sequence: CSVTPGGTSGRANEQFF. The CDR3 bases are TGCAGCGTCACTCCCGGGGGAACTAGCGGGAGGGCAAATGAGCAGTTCTTC.